The 15 T cell receptor beta chains below come from one sample, sequenced in a study of blood T cell repertoires in COVID-19. The assay was immunoSEQ multiplex PCR, and TCRdb's table has in-frame clones only and misses some. The table lists 14,000 or so clones, 55% to 85% of them singletons, with about 8.8% in the top ten. Sequencing input: peripheral blood. The receptors were sampled from a man between 65 and 85 years old with acute or convalescent COVID-19.

The chain combines TRBV6-6 with TRBJ1-6; no clear D. CDR1 is MNHNY, CDR2 SVGAGI, per germline (reference sequence). Trimming removed 7 bases from V and 3 bases from J, with 7 bases in between. The CDR3 has 13 residues. The CDR3 region has the DNA TGTGCCAGCACCGGGTTCTATAATTCACCCCTCCACTTT. This sequence encodes CASTGFYNSPLHF.

V usage is TRBV7-6 and J usage is TRBJ1-3, with D hard to call. Germline CDR1 reads SGHVS; CDR2 reads FNYEAQ. There are 15 residues in the CDR3. Trimming left V 1 base short and J 0 bases short, with 7 bases between. The CDR3 nucleotides read TGTGCCAGCAGCTTAGACAGTAACTCTGGAAACACCATATATTTT. This encodes CASSLDSNSGNTIYF.

This chain joins TRBV19 and TRBJ2-1; tentative D call: TRBD2 (5 bases). V gave up 4 bases and J gave up 3 bases, with 10 bases separating them. Germline-derived CDR1 and CDR2 are LNHDA and SQIVND (reference sequence). This CDR3 comprises 14 residues. CDR3 bases: TGTGCCAGTAGTAAATTCAGCGGCTACAATGAGCAGTTCTTC. As protein: CASSKFSGYNEQFF.

The chain couples TRBV29-1 to TRBJ2-5; a possible D gene is TRBD2 (6 bases). Germline CDR1 SQVTM, CDR2 ANQGSEA. V gave up 8 bases and J gave up 7 bases, with 17 bases separating them. CDR3 length: 12 amino acids. This CDR3 is CSSPGVRGTQYF. CDR3 DNA sequence: TGCAGCTCTCCGGGGGTAAGGGGGACCCAGTACTTC.

The rearrangement joins TRBV5-1 to TRBJ2-5; TRBD2 agrees at 9 bases. The CDR3 extends over 15 amino acids. Looked up from germline, CDR1 is SGHRS and CDR2 is YFSETQ. Trimming removed 0 bases from V and 5 bases from J; junction bases left unmatched: 5. This CDR3 reads CASSLAPSGTETQYF. The CDR3 nucleotides are TGCGCCAGCAGCTTGGCTCCTAGCGGGACGGAGACCCAGTACTTC. Together with reference TRBV5-1 and TRBJ2-5, the CDR3 gives the full variable domain: KAGVTQTPRYLIKTRGQQVTLSCSPISGHRSVSWYQQTPGQGLQFLFEYFSETQRNKGNFPGRFSGRQFSNSRSEMNVSTLELGDSALYLCASSLAPSGTETQYFGPGTRLLVL.

This clone was recorded once. This rearrangement joins TRBV6-5 to TRBJ1-1, with D possibly being TRBD1 (5 bases). Trimming took off 2 bases at V and 1 base at J, with 11 bases between the two ends. In germline, CDR1 is MNHEY, CDR2 SVGAGI. The CDR3 contains 15 residues. CDR3 amino acids: CASSYRRATNTEAFF. The DNA for the CDR3 is TGTGCCAGCAGTTACCGCAGGGCGACGAACACTGAAGCTTTCTTT.

This clone appeared once. The chain combines TRBV7-2 with TRBJ1-2, with TRBD1 identical over 7 bases. Germline V gives CDR1 SGHTA, CDR2 FQGNSA. The CDR3 loop spans 16 amino acids. The V gene end was trimmed by 4 bases and the J gene end by 7 bases; junction bases not matched to a gene: 15. CDR3 protein: CASSYSTDRAQAGYTF. The CDR3 nucleotides are TGTGCCAGCAGCTATTCCACTGACAGGGCGCAGGCTGGCTACACCTTC.

The rearrangement joins TRBV14 to TRBJ1-1; D ambiguous. Germline-derived CDR1 and CDR2 are SGHDN and FVKESK. The germline V and J ends were trimmed by 0 bases and 4 bases, with 9 bases remaining between them. The CDR3 length is 14 residues. For the CDR3, the DNA is TGTGCCAGCAGCCAAGAGAGAAGAGTCACTGAAGCTTTCTTT. Encoded protein: CASSQERRVTEAFF.

This clone has only one observation. This sequence joins TRBV5-6 and TRBJ1-2, with 7 bases that match TRBD1. There are 14 residues in the CDR3. Trimming took 6 bases from V and 4 from J; bases not matched to a gene: 9. Per the germline V gene, CDR1 is SGHDT and CDR2 is YYEEEE. The CDR3 is CASKLGGRGYGYTF. CDR3 sequence (DNA): TGTGCCAGCAAACTAGGGGGCCGTGGCTATGGCTACACCTTC. Drawing the rest from reference TRBV5-6 and TRBJ1-2, the complete variable domain is DAGVTQSPTHLIKTRGQQVTLRCSPKSGHDTVSWYQQALGQGPQFIFQYYEEEERQRGNFPDRFSGHQFPNYSSELNVNALLLGDSALYLCASKLGGRGYGYTFGSGTRLTVV.

CDR3 amino acids: CASSLWAVGAYSNQPQHF. The CDR3 bases are TGTGCCAGCAGTCTTTGGGCGGTGGGGGCTTATAGCAATCAGCCCCAGCATTTT. The genes are TRBV27 and TRBJ1-5; tentatively, D is TRBD1 (6 bases). The CDR3 is 18 amino acids. V gave up 5 bases and J gave up 0 bases, with 20 bases separating them. Per the germline V gene, CDR1 is MNHEY and CDR2 is SMNVEV (reference sequence).

J is TRBJ2-1 and V is TRBV7-9; D unresolved. The length of the CDR3 is 11 residues. CDR1 is SEHNR and CDR2 is FQNEAQ in the germline V gene (reference sequence). With 8 bases removed from V and 2 bases from J, the gap between germline ends came to 4 bases. CDR3 sequence (DNA): TGTGCCAGCCAGGCCTACAATGAGCAGTTCTTC. The encoded protein is CASQAYNEQFF.

This chain joins TRBV7-9 and TRBJ2-3, with D possibly being TRBD2 (6 bases). Trimming stripped 6 bases from V and 4 bases from J, with 14 bases between. The CDR3 has 14 amino acids. From germline, CDR1 is SEHNR and CDR2 FQNEAQ (reference sequence). CDR3 loop: CASRTASGADTQYF. The CDR3 DNA reads as TGTGCCAGCAGGACGGCCTCGGGGGCAGATACGCAGTATTTT. The variable domain in full, with the rest retrieved from reference TRBV7-9 and TRBJ2-3, is DTGVSQNPRHKITKRGQNVTFRCDPISEHNRLYWYRQTLGQGPEFLTYFQNEAQLEKSRLLSDRFSAERPKGSFSTLEIQRTEQGDSAMYLCASRTASGADTQYFGPGTRLTVL.

J is TRBJ1-5 and V is TRBV29-1; a weak D match, TRBD1 (6 bases). The CDR3 loop spans 13 amino acids. The germline gives CDR1 SQVTM, CDR2 ANQGSEA. Trimming pared 5 bases from V and 1 base from J, leaving 9 bases between. Here the CDR3 reads CSVSTGSNQPQHF. As DNA, the CDR3 is TGCAGCGTTTCGACAGGAAGCAATCAGCCCCAGCATTTT.

Of note for this clone: A junction end diverges from the germline sequence, so it may reflect a read error. J is TRBJ2-7 and V is TRBV7-3, with a weak D call TRBD2 (6 bases). CDR1 is SGHTA, CDR2 FQGTGA, per germline. This CDR3 is built from 14 residues. The CDR3 loop reads CAGSPGEGNYEQYF. The CDR3 DNA reads as TGTGCCGGCAGCCCGGGAGAGGGGAACTACGAGCAGTACTTC.

This clone was found once. V gene TRBV29-1 combines with J gene TRBJ2-2; TRBD2 might be the D (7 bases). The CDR3 has 16 residues. V lost 4 bases and J lost 0, with 15 bases in between. CDR1 and CDR2 (germline): SQVTM, ANQGSEA. This chain's CDR3 is CSVGLGGPANTGELFF. For the CDR3, the DNA is TGCAGCGTTGGATTGGGGGGGCCCGCGAACACCGGGGAGCTGTTTTTT.